This T cell receptor (beta chain) comes out of a study of cytomegalovirus exposure and HLA in healthy donors (dated by TCRdb to about 2017). Looking at the study overall: An earlier analysis of roughly 500 of the donors reported about 280 Gb of sequence data and around 100 million unique TCR beta sequences obtained from approximately 180 million T cells. The study profiled the T cell repertoires of under 700 subjects by immunosequencing and related them to cytomegalovirus serostatus. An early release that covered fewer than 800 HLA-typed donors contained about 290 gigabases of sequencing data and some 87 million unique TCR sequences. To decide whether each TCR beta V gene segment behaved as functional or pseudogenic, an earlier analysis of approximately 600 of the donors relied on high-throughput TCR beta sequencing. In addition to the first cohort of several hundred subjects, a separate validation cohort of approximately 120 different subjects was used. The later analysis used no new phenotypic data to find candidate immune exposures, relying instead on TCR beta sequences and their occurrence across donors. HLA typing included class I and class II loci at four-digit resolution. Several DR-DQ haplotypes were handled as single units for association and clustering because linkage in the cohort was strong. Donor age, sex, ethnicity and CMV serostatus were compiled alongside the repertoire data. All discovery cohort repertoires had been generated on a single sequencing platform. Among roughly 370 genotyped donors of the cohort, an average of roughly 240,000 unique TCR beta nucleotide sequences were sequenced per donor, around 20% of them non-productive. To predict cytomegalovirus infection status, the study combined high-throughput TCR immunosequencing, statistical association of individual TCRs with disease status, and machine learning. Of the 300 to 500 genotyped donors, 75% to 85% were placed in the genetic ancestry cluster associated with self-reported Caucasian donors. A later analysis re-analyzed previously published TCR beta repertoires from 600 to 850 donors and added high-resolution HLA genotyping to study TCR occurrence patterns. In a later genetic analysis, genome-wide SNP genotypes for about three fifths of the roughly 670 donors were used, and that subset was treated as a discovery cohort. The study aimed to test whether cataloging public T cell receptors could reveal signatures of past pathogen exposure. Typing coverage differed by locus: A, B, C, DRB1 and DQB1 were typed in about 620-640 donors, DQA1 in about 510, DPA1 in roughly 590, and DPB1 in about 450. What the authors observed across the whole study: A further reported finding was that TCR beta sequences accurately predicted the HLA-A and HLA-B alleles for most subjects in the first cohort. Three of the identified cytomegalovirus-associated TCR beta chains were confirmed in vitro to be specific for cytomegalovirus antigens. Specific HLA alleles were associated with 15,000 to 20,000 TCR beta sequences at a false discovery rate of 0.05 in a later analysis. In a later analysis, TCR association rates were found to vary across HLA loci, with the most associated TCRs seen for DRB1 alleles and the fewest for HLA-C alleles. For the cohort, immune exposure information was limited to CMV serostatus. The study listed 170 or so TCR beta chains as associated with cytomegalovirus. Because HLA typing was unavailable for some donors at each locus, only the typed subset was used in association tests. Sequencing depth was assumed to be roughly uniform across donors in the presence/absence analyses, though that assumption may not hold. Correlated functional status among segregating V segments might reflect linkage disequilibrium, but an unknown experimental factor could not be ruled out. In an earlier analysis of 587 of the donors, most TCR beta V segments appeared in productive rearrangements about 90% or about 30% of the time, broadly matching IMGT annotations. Compared with the approximately 720-donor mean, donors in an Asian-associated ancestry cluster had fewer N-insertions in productive TCRs, according to a later genetic analysis. The earlier analysis of some 540 of the donors excluded 15 to 20 rarely observed V segments, including chromosome 9 orphons, because counts were too low. Strong co-occurrence of HLA alleles, especially DR and DQ, made assigning TCR associations to individual alleles difficult. In both the original and validation cohorts, the classifier was reported to diagnose cytomegalovirus status with high specificity and sensitivity. A later genetic analysis associated a missense DCLRE1C variant with V-gene and J-gene trimming of TCR beta chains, and an independent cohort replicated the association. Several of the top co-occurrence clusters appeared to be linked to parvovirus B19, influenza, CMV and Epstein-Barr virus, according to a later analysis. A later analysis found that HLA-associated TCR beta chains were more clonally expanded and had lower generation probabilities than equally common non-associated chains. The authors suggested that the approach could potentially be generalized to other disease states and immunological phenotypes. According to a later analysis, most CMV-associated TCR beta chains appeared to be HLA-restricted, and the HLA associations seemed to be driven largely by CMV exposure. Across donors, most TCR sequences were observed very rarely, whereas some public TCRs were present in many individuals. The sequencing pipeline was judged likely to have produced a cluster of highly shared sequence variants as a technical artifact. In this cohort, only TCR beta chains were sequenced, and detectable features were limited by the absence of alpha or paired-chain data.

Concerning this clone itself: Which antigen it targets is not known.

The cohort consisted of some 730 healthy bone marrow donors. At the time of sampling, all cohort members were nominally healthy, though unrecorded immune exposures were likely present. The donor was CMV seronegative and was included in the group of a few hundred seronegative cohort members. Each donor provided a peripheral blood sample, and peripheral blood mononuclear cells were used for TCR beta sequencing. Genomic DNA was extracted from the blood cell samples with the Qiagen DNeasy Blood Extraction Kit. The method behind the library was the immunoSEQ multiplex PCR assay. The multiplex PCR relied on a mix of 60 forward primers for TCR Vbeta segments and 13 reverse primers for TCR Jbeta segments. The CDR3 region of rearranged TCR beta genes was amplified from genomic DNA by a multiplex PCR assay. On the Illumina HiSeq System, the amplified TCR beta libraries were sequenced as 87-base-pair reads. Concerning the study's data processing: Across the 700 or so repertoires, a later analysis counted around 80 million unique TCR beta chains, roughly 11 million of which were shared by at least two donors. A nearest-neighbor algorithm error-corrected the raw reads and collapsed the reads into unique sequences, merging closely related sequences to remove PCR and sequencing errors. Alignment of CDR3 sequences to IMGT reference sequences was used to assign V, D and J gene segments. For a sequence to be retained, at least a six-nucleotide match to both a V gene segment and a J gene segment was required. Rearrangements were classified as productive when the CDR3 lacked stop codons and remained in frame with V and J, and all other rearrangements were classified as non-productive. Following IMGT convention, CDR3 was defined as the stretch from the second conserved V-encoded cysteine up to the conserved J-encoded phenylalanine. In an earlier analysis of 500 to 650 of the donors, sequences lacking an unambiguous match to a single V gene segment were excluded. An earlier analysis of 450 to 650 of the donors called V segments functional above 56.7% productive rearrangements and segregating when the between-donor standard deviation exceeded 5%. A statistical classification framework was built to diagnose cytomegalovirus status from the catalog of TCR beta chain sequences. In a later analysis, TCR nucleotide sequences were compared against IMGT/GENE-DB human TR gene sequences so that V and J genes could be assigned. A later analysis assigned CDR3 sequences and most-parsimonious VDJ recombination scenarios with the TCRdist pipeline. In a later analysis, every TCR beta chain was defined by the combination of its CDR3 amino acid sequence and its V-gene family, and reads without a unique V-gene family were dropped. In a later analysis, around 600 highly shared, low-generation-probability nucleotide sequences were removed to address suspected cross-contamination and a sequencing artifact. In a later analysis, a clonal expansion index for each public chain was calculated from normalized within-repertoire ranks of inferred template counts. In a later analysis, generation probabilities were computed with a VDJ recombination model fitted to out-of-frame rearrangements, and the resulting probabilities were checked against IGoR. A later analysis scored TCR-TCR, TCR-HLA and TCR-CMV co-occurrence with hypergeometric tests, applying a repertoire-size bias correction to TCR pairs. In a later analysis, false discovery rates were estimated by permuting HLA or CMV assignments 20 times. In a later analysis, co-occurring TCRs were grouped with DBSCAN, and TCRdist sequence similarity was added when clustering was performed within HLA-allele-positive subsets. Repertoires with fewer than 30,000 or more than 120,000 public chains, plus five repertoires with anomalous nucleotide sharing, were excluded from co-occurrence clustering. TCRdb mirrors the immuneACCESS table, restricted to in-frame sequences. Some clones are absent from its copies; in checked studies, under half trace to an unresolved V gene, and the reason for the others is unknown. V and J calls and clone size are as listed in that table; D and trimming were resolved from the DNA. The sample table on file contains under 200,000 clones. The ten largest clonotypes hold roughly 1.9% of the sample.

This TCR was sampled from a man aged 25 to 40 in good health and CMV-seronegative. The sample comprised PBMCs.

The CDR3 protein sequence reads: CASSQRGQGNDEKLFF. Here is the DNA: TGTGCCAGCAGCCAAAGGGGACAGGGGAATGATGAAAAACTGTTTTTT. Rearrangement joined TRBV4-2 to TRBJ1-4, and 10 bases in between align with TRBD1. Unmatched junction bases come to 6, with V trimmed by 2 bases and J by 6 bases. CDR3 length: 16 amino acids, cysteine to phenylalanine. Only CDR3 DNA remains: 48 bases, in frame from the first base. CDR1 and CDR2 are drawn from the germline V gene: LGHNA, YNFKEQ.